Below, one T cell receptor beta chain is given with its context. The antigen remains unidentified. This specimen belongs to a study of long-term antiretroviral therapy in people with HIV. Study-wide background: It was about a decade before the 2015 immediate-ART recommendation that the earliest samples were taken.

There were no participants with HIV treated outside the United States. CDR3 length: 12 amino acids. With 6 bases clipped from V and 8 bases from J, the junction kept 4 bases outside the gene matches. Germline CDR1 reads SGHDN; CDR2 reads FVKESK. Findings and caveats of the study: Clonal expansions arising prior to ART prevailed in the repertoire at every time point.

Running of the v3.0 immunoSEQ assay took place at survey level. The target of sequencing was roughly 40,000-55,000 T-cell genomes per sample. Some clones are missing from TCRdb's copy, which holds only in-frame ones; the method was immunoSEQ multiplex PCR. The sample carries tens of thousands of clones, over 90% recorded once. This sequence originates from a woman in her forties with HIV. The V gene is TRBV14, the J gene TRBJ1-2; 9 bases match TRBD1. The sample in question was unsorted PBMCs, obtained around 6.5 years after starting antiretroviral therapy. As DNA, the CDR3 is TGTGCCAGCAGTGACAGGGGGGAAGGCTACACCTTC. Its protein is CASSDRGEGYTF.